This T cell receptor (beta chain) comes out of a study of shared clonotypes between healthy human individuals. For the study at large: A donor's plate count was three for CD4 naive and three for CD4 memory; CD8 naive had two and CD8 memory one.

In its sample, this clone was seen a few times. Its cognate antigen is unknown. Study donors comprised healthy, HIV-negative adults devoid of recent acute infection or vaccination. Here immunoSEQ multiplex PCR was the method, and the copy in TCRdb shows in-frame clones only, minus some. Of 2 million to 2.5 million clones listed, just under 95% were seen once; the top ten hold about 0.36%. The study's findings and limits: Naive subsets usually exceeded memory subsets in estimated richness. Non-shared clonotypes displayed generation probabilities falling below those of clonotypes present in all four donors.

The CDR3 has 14 residues. Trimming took off 4 bases at V and 5 bases at J, with 16 bases between the two ends. Germline lookup yields CDR1 SGHRS and CDR2 YFSETQ. The sequence was collected from a man between 18 and 29 years old in good health. Some clones in this sample may be carry-over from other donors' samples. Sequencing used naive CD4+ T cells from PBMCs. As for subset: CD45RA+ positively selected. This chain connects TRBV5-1 to TRBJ2-7, with D perhaps matching TRBD2 (6 bases). The CDR3 protein is CASSPTTSSHEQYF. The DNA for the CDR3 is TGCGCCAGCAGCCCCACGACTAGTTCTCACGAGCAGTACTTC.